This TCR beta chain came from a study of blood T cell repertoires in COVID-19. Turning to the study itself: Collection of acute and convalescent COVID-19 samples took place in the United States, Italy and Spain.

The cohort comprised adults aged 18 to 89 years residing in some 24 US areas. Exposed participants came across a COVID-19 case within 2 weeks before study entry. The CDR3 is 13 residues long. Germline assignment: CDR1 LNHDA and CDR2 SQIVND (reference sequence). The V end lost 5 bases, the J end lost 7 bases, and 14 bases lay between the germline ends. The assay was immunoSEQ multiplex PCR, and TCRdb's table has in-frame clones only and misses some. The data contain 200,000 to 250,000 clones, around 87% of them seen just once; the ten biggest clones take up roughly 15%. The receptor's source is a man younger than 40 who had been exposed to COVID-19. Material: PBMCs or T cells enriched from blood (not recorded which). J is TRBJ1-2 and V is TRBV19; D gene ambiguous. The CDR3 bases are TGTGCCAGTAGTGCCCACCGGGGAGCTGGCTACACCTTC. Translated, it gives CASSAHRGAGYTF.